These 25 T cell receptor beta chains came from one sample sequenced in a study of graft-versus-host responses after intestinal transplantation. The repertoire was sequenced with immunoSEQ multiplex PCR; TCRdb's copy has only in-frame clones and lacks some. The sample gives roughly 120,000 clones, around 95% of which show up once; around 0.49% is in the top ten. The antigens of these receptors remain unknown. The sequenced sample was unstimulated CD8+ T cells sorted from spleen or lymph node cells, obtained before intestinal transplant. These receptors were collected from a human donor who received an intestinal transplant.

This rearrangement joins TRBV30 to TRBJ2-1; D not certain. CDR1 GTSNPN and CDR2 SVGIG come from the germline V gene (reference sequence). Between the trimmed V and J ends, which lost 2 bases and 10 bases, there was a span of 18 bases. This CDR3 has 14 residues. The CDR3 here is CAWSLIKPTGEQFF. The DNA of the CDR3 is TGTGCCTGGAGTTTAATTAAGCCGACCGGAGAGCAGTTCTTC.

The chain joins TRBV27 to TRBJ2-6; D is ambiguous. V gave up 7 bases and J gave up 0 bases, with 4 bases separating them. The CDR3 contains 13 residues. CDR1 is MNHEY and CDR2 is SMNVEV in the germline V gene (reference sequence). The DNA for the CDR3 is TGTGCCAGCACCTTCTCTGGGGCCAACGTCCTGACTTTC. Translation gives CASTFSGANVLTF.

The chain has TRBV28 and TRBJ2-7; no reliable D call. The CDR3 is 15 residues long. V was clipped by 3 bases and J by 2 bases, with 14 bases between them. Germline CDR1 and CDR2: MDHEN and SYDVKM. The chain's CDR3 is CASSFGQKIAYEQYF. The DNA for the CDR3 is TGTGCCAGCAGTTTCGGGCAGAAAATAGCCTACGAGCAGTACTTC.

The chain carries TRBV4-2 and TRBJ2-3; D gene ambiguous. This CDR3 spans 15 amino acids. The V gene's germline CDR1 is LGHNA and CDR2 YNFKEQ. Trimming removed 4 bases from V and 0 bases from J, with 11 bases in between. The CDR3 here is CASSPSLRSTDTQYF. CDR3 nucleotides: TGTGCCAGCAGCCCTTCCTTGCGGAGCACAGATACGCAGTATTTT.

This sequence joins TRBV27 and TRBJ2-7; D possibly corresponds to TRBD2 (6 bases). The germline V gene has CDR1 MNHEY and CDR2 SMNVEV (reference sequence). This CDR3 is built from 14 residues. Trimming cost V 3 bases and J 2 bases, with 11 bases left between them. DNA for the CDR3: TGTGCCAGCAGTTTCGGGGGTCAGACCTACGAGCAGTACTTC. This translates into CASSFGGQTYEQYF.

This chain joins TRBV27 and TRBJ1-1; D ambiguous. V was cut by 2 bases and J by 5 bases, with 12 bases left in between. There are 14 residues in the CDR3. The V gene's germline CDR1 is MNHEY and CDR2 SMNVEV (reference sequence). The CDR3 spells CASSLAPGGTEAFF. CDR3 nucleotide sequence: TGTGCCAGCAGTTTAGCGCCGGGAGGTACTGAAGCTTTCTTT.

The chain employs TRBV27 and TRBJ2-2; D not resolved. V dropped 2 bases and J dropped 6 bases, with 7 bases sitting between them. Germline V lookup: CDR1 MNHEY, CDR2 SMNVEV (reference sequence). This CDR3 is built from 13 residues. In DNA, the CDR3 is TGTGCCAGCAGTTTAGGTCTCGCCGGGGAGCTGTTTTTT. The encoded protein is CASSLGLAGELFF.

V and J are TRBV6-1 and TRBJ2-7; 7 nucleotides agree with TRBD1. This CDR3 has 14 amino acids. CDR1 MNHNS and CDR2 SASEGT come from the germline V gene. V was pared by 4 bases and J by 3 bases, with 6 bases of the junction left unmatched. CDR3 sequence: CASSVRDSDYEQYF. The CDR3 DNA follows: TGTGCCAGCAGTGTGAGGGACAGTGACTACGAGCAGTACTTC.

This chain joins TRBV7-6 and TRBJ2-1, with D tentatively TRBD2 (5 bases). This CDR3 is 14 amino acids long. CDR1 and CDR2 from the germline V gene are SGHVS and FNYEAQ. Trimming cost V 0 bases and J 6 bases, with 9 bases left between them. CDR3 nucleotides: TGTGCCAGCAGCTTAGCGCCGGGATTCAATGAGCAGTTCTTC. Amino acid sequence: CASSLAPGFNEQFF.

The V and J genes are TRBV5-6 and TRBJ2-7, with D maybe TRBD1 (6 bases). There are 12 residues in the CDR3. Germline V gene data show CDR1 as SGHDT and CDR2 as YYEEEE. The V end lost 8 bases, the J end lost 2 bases, and 11 bases lay between the germline ends. The CDR3 DNA follows: TGTGCCAGTACAGGGCCTACCTACGAGCAGTACTTC. This encodes CASTGPTYEQYF.

The V gene is TRBV5-1, the J gene TRBJ2-5, with a tentative D call TRBD2 (6 bases). The CDR3 length is 14 residues. Germline V lookup: CDR1 SGHRS, CDR2 YFSETQ. With 4 bases removed from V and 5 bases from J, the gap between germline ends came to 15 bases. The CDR3 sequence is CASSPVRLVETQYF. Here the CDR3 DNA reads TGCGCCAGCAGCCCGGTGAGACTAGTTGAGACCCAGTACTTC.

The J gene is TRBJ1-2, the V gene TRBV6-5; D may be TRBD1 (5 bases). Looked up from germline, CDR1 is MNHEY and CDR2 is SVGAGI. The V and J ends lost 2 bases and 0 bases respectively, with 7 bases between them. This CDR3 has 14 residues. CDR3 sequence: CASSYRGANYGYTF. The CDR3 DNA reads TGTGCCAGCAGTTACAGAGGGGCTAACTATGGCTACACCTTC.

This chain joins TRBV19 and TRBJ2-1, with D possibly called TRBD1 or TRBD2 (7 bases each). Germline CDR1 reads LNHDA; CDR2 reads SQIVND (reference sequence). This CDR3 has 13 residues. The V and J ends lost 8 bases and 7 bases respectively, with 15 bases between them. The DNA for the CDR3 is TGTGCCAGTTCAGGGGGGGCAGGGAATGAGCAGTTCTTC. It yields the protein CASSGGAGNEQFF.

The chain combines TRBV13 with TRBJ1-1; D ambiguous. Trimming took 6 bases from V and 8 from J, leaving 10 bases between them. The length of the CDR3 is 11 residues. CDR1 is PRHDT and CDR2 is FYEKMQ in the germline V gene (reference sequence). The CDR3 loop is CASSPAWEAFF. The CDR3 DNA follows: TGTGCCAGCAGTCCCGCCTGGGAAGCTTTCTTT.

A few counts support this clone. CDR3 residues: CSVRTSGQVAGYTF. CDR3 bases: TGCAGCGTTCGGACCTCGGGACAGGTCGCGGGCTACACCTTC. The V and J genes are TRBV29-1 and TRBJ1-2, with 8 bases that match TRBD1. The CDR3 loop spans 14 amino acids. Germline V gene data show CDR1 as SQVTM and CDR2 as ANQGSEA. V dropped 5 bases and J dropped 8; count of bases not matched to a gene: 13.

The chain uses TRBV28 and TRBJ2-3, with D possibly being TRBD2 (6 bases). Germline values: CDR1 MDHEN, CDR2 SYDVKM. Trimming took off 11 bases at V and 1 base at J, with 22 bases between the two ends. The CDR3 has 16 residues. The CDR3 nucleotides read TGTGCCGGGGACTTTCGGGCCTCGCCACGCACAGATACGCAGTATTTT. Its translation is CAGDFRASPRTDTQYF.

The chain uses TRBV28 and TRBJ1-1; weak D call: TRBD1 (5 bases). The CDR3 consists of 16 residues. V was clipped by 2 bases and J by 5 bases, with 18 bases between them. Germline CDR1 and CDR2: MDHEN and SYDVKM. CDR3 sequence: CASSLPRVGRGTEAFF. The DNA for the CDR3 is TGTGCCAGCAGTTTACCTCGGGTGGGGAGGGGAACTGAAGCTTTCTTT.

V gene TRBV29-1 combines with J gene TRBJ1-1, with D uncertain. Germline CDR1 and CDR2: SQVTM and ANQGSEA. V lost 5 bases and J 1 base, leaving 5 bases between the germline ends. The CDR3 spans 11 residues. DNA for the CDR3: TGCAGCGTTAGCGGGAACACTGAAGCTTTCTTT. Translation: CSVSGNTEAFF.

V and J are TRBV4-1 and TRBJ2-7; maybe TRBD1 (6 bases). This CDR3 spans 13 amino acids. Trimming took off 4 bases at V and 3 bases at J, with 10 bases between the two ends. CDR1 is MGHRA, CDR2 YSYEKL, per germline. The CDR3 DNA follows: TGCGCCAGCAGCCCCAGGGGCCTCTACGAGCAGTACTTC. Protein sequence: CASSPRGLYEQYF.

The chain is built from TRBV21-1 and TRBJ2-1; the table's TRBD2 call for D was not verified on the DNA. TRBV21-1 is a documented pseudogene. The CDR3 has 19 amino acids. The CDR3 sequence is CASSNRDLDPQSSYNEQFF. CDR3 bases: TGTGCCAGCAGCAACCGGGACTTAGACCCACAGAGCTCCTACAATGAGCAGTTCTTC.

The V and J genes are TRBV9 and TRBJ2-1; unclear D gene. The germline CDR1 and CDR2 sequences are SGDLS and YYNGEE. The V end was cut by 4 bases, the J end by 7 bases, with 12 bases between. The CDR3 sequence is 13 residues long. The CDR3 sequence: CASSSGGANEQFF. The CDR3 DNA reads TGTGCCAGCAGCTCCGGTGGTGCGAATGAGCAGTTCTTC.

CDR3 in DNA: TGTGCCAGCGCGCCAGCAGGACCCGATGGCTACACCTTC. It translates to CASAPAGPDGYTF. The rearrangement uses TRBV28 and TRBJ1-2; D gene uncertain. Germline assignment: CDR1 MDHEN and CDR2 SYDVKM. This CDR3 comprises 13 residues. Deletions cut 8 bases from V and 6 bases from J, with 16 bases between.

The rearrangement links TRBV2 to TRBJ2-5, with 13 bases matching TRBD2. Trimming at V came to 6 bases and at J to 5 bases, leaving 6 bases not matched to a gene. The CDR3 sequence is 15 residues long. From germline, CDR1 is SNHLY and CDR2 FYNNEI. The CDR3 DNA reads as TGTGCCAGCAGAGCAACTAGCGGGAGGGGTGAGACCCAGTACTTC. Translation: CASRATSGRGETQYF.

V and J are TRBV19 and TRBJ2-7; D uncertain. V lost 3 bases to trimming and J lost 2 bases, with 14 bases between them. Germline V gene lookup returns CDR1 LNHDA and CDR2 SQIVND (reference sequence). The CDR3 length is 15 residues. The CDR3 region has the DNA TGTGCCAGTAGTATCTACGGAGCCCCGACCTACGAGCAGTACTTC. This gives the protein CASSIYGAPTYEQYF.

The chain recombines TRBV14 with TRBJ1-2; 7 bases line up with TRBD1. With 3 bases clipped from V and 4 bases from J, the junction kept 11 bases outside the gene matches. The CDR3 spans 16 residues. Germline CDR1 SGHDN, CDR2 FVKESK. CDR3 protein: CASSQGTVSLIYGYTF. CDR3 bases: TGTGCCAGCAGCCAGGGGACAGTATCACTCATCTATGGCTACACCTTC.